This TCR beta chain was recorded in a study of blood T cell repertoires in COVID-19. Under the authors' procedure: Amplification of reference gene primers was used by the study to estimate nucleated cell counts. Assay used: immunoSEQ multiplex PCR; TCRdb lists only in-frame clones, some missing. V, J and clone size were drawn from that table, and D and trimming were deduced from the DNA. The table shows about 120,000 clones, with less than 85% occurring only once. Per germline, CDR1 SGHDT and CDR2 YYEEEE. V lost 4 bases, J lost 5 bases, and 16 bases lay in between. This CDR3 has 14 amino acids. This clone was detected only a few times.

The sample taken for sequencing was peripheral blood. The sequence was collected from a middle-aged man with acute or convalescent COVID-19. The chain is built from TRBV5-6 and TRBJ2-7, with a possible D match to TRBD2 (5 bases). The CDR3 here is CASSPVSRADEQYF. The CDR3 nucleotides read TGTGCCAGCAGCCCCGTTTCGAGGGCGGACGAGCAGTACTTC.